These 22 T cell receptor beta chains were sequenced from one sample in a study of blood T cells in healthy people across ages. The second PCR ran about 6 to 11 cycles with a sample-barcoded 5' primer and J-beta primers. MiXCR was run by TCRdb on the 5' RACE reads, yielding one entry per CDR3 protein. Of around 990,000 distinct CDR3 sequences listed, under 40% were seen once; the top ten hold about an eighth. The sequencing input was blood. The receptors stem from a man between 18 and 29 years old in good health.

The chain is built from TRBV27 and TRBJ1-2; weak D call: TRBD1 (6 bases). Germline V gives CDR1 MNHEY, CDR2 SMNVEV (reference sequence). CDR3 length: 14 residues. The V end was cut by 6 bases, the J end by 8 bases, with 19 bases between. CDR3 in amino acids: CASSSGGPLSGYTF. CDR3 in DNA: TGTGCCAGCAGCTCGGGGGGGCCCCTATCGGGCTACACCTTC.

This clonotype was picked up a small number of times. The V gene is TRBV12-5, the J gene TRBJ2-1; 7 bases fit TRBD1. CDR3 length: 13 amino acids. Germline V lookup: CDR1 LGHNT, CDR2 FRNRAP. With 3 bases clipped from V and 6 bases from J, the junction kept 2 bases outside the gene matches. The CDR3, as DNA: TGTGCTAGTGGTTTAGACAGGGCCAATGAGCAGTTCTTC. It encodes CASGLDRANEQFF.

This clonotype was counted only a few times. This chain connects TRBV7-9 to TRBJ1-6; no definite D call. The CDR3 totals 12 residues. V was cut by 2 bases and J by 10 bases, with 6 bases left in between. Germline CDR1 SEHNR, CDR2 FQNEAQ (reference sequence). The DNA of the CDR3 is TGTGCCAGCAGCTTACCAGGATCACCCCTCCACTTT. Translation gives CASSLPGSPLHF.

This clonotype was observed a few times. The CDR3 here is CASSIVSAVNTEAFF. The CDR3 region has the DNA TGTGCCAGTAGTATAGTTTCCGCCGTGAACACTGAAGCTTTCTTT. The chain links TRBV19 to TRBJ1-1; no definite D call. Germline V gene data show CDR1 as LNHDA and CDR2 as SQIVND (reference sequence). This CDR3 spans 15 amino acids. V was clipped by 1 base and J by 0 bases, with 9 bases between them.

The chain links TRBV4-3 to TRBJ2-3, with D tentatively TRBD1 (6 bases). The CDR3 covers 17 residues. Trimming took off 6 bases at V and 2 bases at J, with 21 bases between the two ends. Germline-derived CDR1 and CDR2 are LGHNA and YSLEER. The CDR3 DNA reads TGCGCCAGCAGTCTTGGAAACAGGGAAAGGGCCACAGATACGCAGTATTTT. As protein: CASSLGNRERATDTQYF.

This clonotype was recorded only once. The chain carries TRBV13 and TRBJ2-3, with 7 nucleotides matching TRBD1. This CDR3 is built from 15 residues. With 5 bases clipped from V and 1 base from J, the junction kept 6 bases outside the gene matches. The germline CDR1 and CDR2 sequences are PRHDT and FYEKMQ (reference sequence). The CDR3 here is CASSGRQGGTDTQYF. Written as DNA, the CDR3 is TGTGCCAGCAGCGGGCGACAGGGCGGCACAGATACGCAGTATTTT.

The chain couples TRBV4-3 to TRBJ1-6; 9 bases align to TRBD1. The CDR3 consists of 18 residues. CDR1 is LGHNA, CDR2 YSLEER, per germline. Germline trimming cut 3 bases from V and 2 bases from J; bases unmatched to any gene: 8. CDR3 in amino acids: CASSQGPTGGPYNSPLHF. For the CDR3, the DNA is TGCGCCAGCAGCCAGGGCCCCACAGGGGGCCCCTATAATTCACCCCTCCACTTT.

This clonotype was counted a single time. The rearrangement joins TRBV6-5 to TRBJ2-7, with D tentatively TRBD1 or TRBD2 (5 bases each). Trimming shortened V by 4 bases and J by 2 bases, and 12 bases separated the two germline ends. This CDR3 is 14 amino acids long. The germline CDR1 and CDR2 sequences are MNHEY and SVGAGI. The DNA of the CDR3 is TGTGCCAGCAGTTTCACCAGGGACGCCTACGAGCAGTACTTC. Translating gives CASSFTRDAYEQYF.

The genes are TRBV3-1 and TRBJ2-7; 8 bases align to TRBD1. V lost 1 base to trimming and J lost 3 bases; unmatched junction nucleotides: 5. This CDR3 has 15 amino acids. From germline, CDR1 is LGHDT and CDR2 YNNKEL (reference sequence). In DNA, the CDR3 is TGTGCCAGCAGCCAAGGGAGGGGACAGGTCTACGAGCAGTACTTC. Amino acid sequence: CASSQGRGQVYEQYF.

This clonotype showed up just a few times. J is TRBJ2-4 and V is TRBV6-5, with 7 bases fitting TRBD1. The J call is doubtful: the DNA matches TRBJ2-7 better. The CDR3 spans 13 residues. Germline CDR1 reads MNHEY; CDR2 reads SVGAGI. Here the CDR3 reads CASSYSTGDEQYF. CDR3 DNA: TGTGCCAGCAGTTACTCCACAGGGGACGAGCAGTACTTC.

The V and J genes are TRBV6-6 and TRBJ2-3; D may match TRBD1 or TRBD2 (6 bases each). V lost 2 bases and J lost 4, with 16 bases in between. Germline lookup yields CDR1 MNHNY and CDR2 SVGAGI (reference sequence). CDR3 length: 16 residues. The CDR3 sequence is CASSYGVGGRPDTQYF. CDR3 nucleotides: TGTGCCAGCAGTTACGGGGTTGGGGGGCGCCCAGATACGCAGTATTTT.

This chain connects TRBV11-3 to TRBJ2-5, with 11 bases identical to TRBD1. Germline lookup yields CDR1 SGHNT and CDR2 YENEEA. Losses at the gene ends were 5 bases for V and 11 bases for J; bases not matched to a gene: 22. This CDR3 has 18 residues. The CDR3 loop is CASSPGQGAADPYNEQYF. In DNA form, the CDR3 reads TGTGCCAGCAGCCCAGGACAGGGGGCGGCGGACCCCTACAATGAGCAGTACTTC.

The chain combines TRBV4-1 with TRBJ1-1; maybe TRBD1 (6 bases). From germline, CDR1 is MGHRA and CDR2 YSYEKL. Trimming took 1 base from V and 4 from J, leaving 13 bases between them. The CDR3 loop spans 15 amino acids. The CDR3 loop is CASSQGVQGGTEAFF. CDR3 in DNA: TGCGCCAGCAGCCAAGGGGTACAGGGCGGCACTGAAGCTTTCTTT.

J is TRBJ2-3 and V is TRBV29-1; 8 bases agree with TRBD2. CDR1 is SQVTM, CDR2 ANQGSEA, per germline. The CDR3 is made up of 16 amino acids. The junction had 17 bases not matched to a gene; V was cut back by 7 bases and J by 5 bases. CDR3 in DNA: TGCAGCGCGGCGCCAGCGGGCGGGGGGTCAGGAGATACGCAGTATTTT. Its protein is CSAAPAGGGSGDTQYF.

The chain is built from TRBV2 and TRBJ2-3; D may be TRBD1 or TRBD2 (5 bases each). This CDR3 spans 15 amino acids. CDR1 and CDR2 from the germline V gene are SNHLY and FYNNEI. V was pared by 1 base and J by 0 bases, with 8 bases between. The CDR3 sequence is CASSEGDGSTDTQYF. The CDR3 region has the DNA TGTGCCAGCAGTGAAGGGGACGGCAGCACAGATACGCAGTATTTT.

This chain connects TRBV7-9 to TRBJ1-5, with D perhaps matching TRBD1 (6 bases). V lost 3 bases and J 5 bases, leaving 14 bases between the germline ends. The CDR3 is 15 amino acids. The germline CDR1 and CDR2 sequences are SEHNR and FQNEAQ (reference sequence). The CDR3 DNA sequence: TGTGCCAGCAGCTTGAACAGGGATTCGGATCAGCCCCAGCATTTT. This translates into CASSLNRDSDQPQHF.

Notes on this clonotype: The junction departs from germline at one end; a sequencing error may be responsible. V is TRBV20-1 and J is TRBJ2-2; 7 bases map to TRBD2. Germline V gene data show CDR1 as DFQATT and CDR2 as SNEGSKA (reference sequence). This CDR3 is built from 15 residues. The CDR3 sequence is CSARKGRGFTGELLF. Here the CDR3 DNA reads TGCAGTGCTAGAAAAGGGAGGGGATTCACCGGGGAGCTGCTTTTT.

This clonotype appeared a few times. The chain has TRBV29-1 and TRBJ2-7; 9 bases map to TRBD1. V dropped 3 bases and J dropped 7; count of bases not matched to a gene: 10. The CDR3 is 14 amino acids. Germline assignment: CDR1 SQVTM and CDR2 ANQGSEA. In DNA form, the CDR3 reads TGCAGCGTTGAGGGGACAGGGAGATACAATGAGCAGTACTTC. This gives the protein CSVEGTGRYNEQYF.

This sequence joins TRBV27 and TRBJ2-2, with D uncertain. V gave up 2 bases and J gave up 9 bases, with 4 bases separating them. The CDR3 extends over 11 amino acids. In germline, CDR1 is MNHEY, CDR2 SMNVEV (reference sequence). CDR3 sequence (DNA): TGTGCCAGCAGTTTAGCGAGGGAGCTGTTTTTT. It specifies CASSLARELFF.

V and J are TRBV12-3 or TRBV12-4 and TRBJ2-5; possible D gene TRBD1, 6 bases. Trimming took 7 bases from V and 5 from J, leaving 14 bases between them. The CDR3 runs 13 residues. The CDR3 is CASNDRSGETQYF. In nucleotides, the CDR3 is TGTGCCAGCAACGACAGGTCCGGGGAGACCCAGTACTTC.

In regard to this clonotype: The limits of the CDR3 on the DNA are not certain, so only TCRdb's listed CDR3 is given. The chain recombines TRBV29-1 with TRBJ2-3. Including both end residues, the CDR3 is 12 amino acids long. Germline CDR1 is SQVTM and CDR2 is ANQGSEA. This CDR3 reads CSVGGGADTEYF.

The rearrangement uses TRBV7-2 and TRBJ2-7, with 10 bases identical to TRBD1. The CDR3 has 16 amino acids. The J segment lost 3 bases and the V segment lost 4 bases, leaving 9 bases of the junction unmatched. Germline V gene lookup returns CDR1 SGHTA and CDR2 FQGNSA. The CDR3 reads CASSSYPRTGGYEQYF. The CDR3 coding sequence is TGTGCCAGCAGCTCCTACCCTCGGACAGGGGGCTACGAGCAGTACTTC.